These 9 T cell receptor beta chains share one sample of origin, sequenced in a study of T cell changes during pregnancy in multiple sclerosis. Some clones are missing from TCRdb's copy, which holds only in-frame ones; the method was immunoSEQ multiplex PCR. The sample includes about 40,000 clones, around nine tenths of them seen just once. The sample was peripheral blood, taken before pregnancy. Receptors were obtained from a female donor with multiple sclerosis, enrolled in a pregnancy study.

The V call is TRBV11-2, the J call TRBJ2-1; 10 bases align to TRBD1. The germline V gene encodes CDR1 SGHAT and CDR2 FQNNGV. The CDR3 runs 17 residues. V lost 4 bases and J lost 6; bases outside the gene matches: 12. The CDR3 loop is CASSSGTGEIVFNEQFF. The CDR3 region has the DNA TGTGCCAGCAGCTCAGGGACAGGGGAGATCGTATTCAATGAGCAGTTCTTC. The full variable domain, completed using reference TRBV11-2 and TRBJ2-1, is EAGVAQSPRYKIIEKRQSVAFWCNPISGHATLYWYQQILGQGPKLLIQFQNNGVVDDSQLPKDRFSAERLKGVDSTLKIQPAKLEDSAVYLCASSSGTGEIVFNEQFFGPGTRLTVL.

This chain joins TRBV6-6 and TRBJ1-2, with unresolved D. Germline CDR1 reads MNHNY; CDR2 reads SVGAGI (reference sequence). CDR3 length: 13 amino acids. Trimming pared 4 bases from V and 3 bases from J, leaving 9 bases between. CDR3 in DNA: TGTGCCAGCAGTTCTCAATTAGACTATGGCTACACCTTC. Translation gives CASSSQLDYGYTF.

V usage is TRBV11-2 and J usage is TRBJ2-7, with 11 positions matching TRBD2. Germline V gene lookup returns CDR1 SGHAT and CDR2 FQNNGV. The CDR3 loop spans 15 amino acids. The trim removed 1 base at V and 2 bases at J, leaving 1 base unmatched. CDR3 sequence reads: CASSLGLAGTYEQYF. In nucleotides, the CDR3 is TGTGCCAGCAGCTTAGGACTAGCGGGAACCTACGAGCAGTACTTC.

The rearrangement uses TRBV9 and TRBJ2-3; 8 positions agree with TRBD2. The CDR3 totals 15 residues. CDR1 and CDR2 (germline): SGDLS, YYNGEE. J was trimmed by 6 bases and V by 0 bases; bases with no gene match: 6. CDR3 coding DNA: TGTGCCAGCAGCGTAGGGGTAGCGGGATCTGATACGCAGTATTTT. Translated, it gives CASSVGVAGSDTQYF.

This chain connects TRBV18 to TRBJ2-1; TRBD2 matches at 7 bases. The CDR3 loop spans 15 amino acids. Unmatched junction bases numbered 3, after V lost 1 base and J lost 3 bases. The germline CDR1 and CDR2 sequences are KGHSH and LQKENI. The CDR3 DNA follows: TGTGCCAGCTCACCACGGGCTAGCGGCTACAATGAGCAGTTCTTC. This gives the protein CASSPRASGYNEQFF.

The chain recombines TRBV6-1 with TRBJ2-7, with TRBD2 matching 10 bases. V lost 7 bases to trimming and J lost 4 bases; unmatched junction nucleotides: 10. CDR1 MNHNS and CDR2 SASEGT come from the germline V gene. CDR3 length equals 15 residues. CDR3 loop: CASTKGASGSYEQYF. DNA for the CDR3: TGTGCCAGCACTAAAGGGGCTAGCGGGAGTTACGAGCAGTACTTC.

The chain has TRBV30 and TRBJ1-5, with D unclear. V was pared by 4 bases and J by 0 bases, with 13 bases between. This CDR3 is built from 15 residues. The germline V gene has CDR1 GTSNPN and CDR2 SVGIG (reference sequence). The CDR3 DNA follows: TGTGCCTGGACCGGGGAGTCAGCTAGCAATCAGCCCCAGCATTTT. This gives the protein CAWTGESASNQPQHF.

The chain links TRBV7-2 to TRBJ2-3; tentative D call: TRBD1 (6 bases). Germline V lookup: CDR1 SGHTA, CDR2 FQGNSA. Trimming removed 7 bases at V and 3 bases at J, with 14 bases between. The length of the CDR3 is 14 residues. The CDR3 reads CASKMDSFTDTQYF. The DNA of the CDR3 is TGTGCCAGCAAAATGGACAGCTTTACAGATACGCAGTATTTT.

The DNA of the CDR3 is TGTGCCAGCAGTGCCTCAGACAACCAGAACACCGGGGAGCTGTTTTTT. This encodes CASSASDNQNTGELFF. This chain joins TRBV28 and TRBJ2-2; D ambiguous. Trimming left V 5 bases short and J 1 base short, with 14 bases between. This CDR3 comprises 16 residues. Germline values: CDR1 MDHEN, CDR2 SYDVKM. Variable domain in full (rest from reference TRBV28 and TRBJ2-2): DVKVTQSSRYLVKRTGEKVFLECVQDMDHENMFWYRQDPGLGLRLIYFSYDVKMKEKGDIPEGYSVSREKKERFSLILESASTNQTSMYLCASSASDNQNTGELFFGEGSRLTVL.